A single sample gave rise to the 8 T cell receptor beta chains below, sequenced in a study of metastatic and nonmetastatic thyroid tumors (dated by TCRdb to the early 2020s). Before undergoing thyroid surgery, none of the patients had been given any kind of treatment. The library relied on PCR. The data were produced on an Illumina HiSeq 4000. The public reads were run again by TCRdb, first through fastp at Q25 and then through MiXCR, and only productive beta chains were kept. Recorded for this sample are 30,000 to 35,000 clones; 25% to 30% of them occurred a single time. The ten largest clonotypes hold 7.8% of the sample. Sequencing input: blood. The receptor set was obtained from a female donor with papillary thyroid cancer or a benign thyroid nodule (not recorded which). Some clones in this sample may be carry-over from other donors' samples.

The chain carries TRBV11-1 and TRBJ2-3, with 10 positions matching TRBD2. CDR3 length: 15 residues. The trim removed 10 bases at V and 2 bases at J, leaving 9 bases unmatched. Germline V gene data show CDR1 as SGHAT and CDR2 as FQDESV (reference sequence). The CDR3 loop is CAIAPGTSATDTQYF. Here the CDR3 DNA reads TGTGCCATCGCGCCGGGGACTAGCGCCACAGATACGCAGTATTTT.

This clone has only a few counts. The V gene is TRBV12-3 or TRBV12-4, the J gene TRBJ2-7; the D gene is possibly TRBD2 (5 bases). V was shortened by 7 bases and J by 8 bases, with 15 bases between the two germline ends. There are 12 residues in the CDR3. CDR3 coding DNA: TGTGCCAGCATTTTCGGGGTTCTCCAGCAGTACTTC. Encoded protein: CASIFGVLQQYF.

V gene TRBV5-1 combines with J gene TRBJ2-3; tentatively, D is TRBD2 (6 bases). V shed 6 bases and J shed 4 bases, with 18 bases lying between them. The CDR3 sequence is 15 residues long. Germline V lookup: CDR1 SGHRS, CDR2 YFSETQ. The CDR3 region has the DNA TGCGCCAGCATCTTCAGCGGGTGGGACGCAGATACGCAGTATTTT. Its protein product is CASIFSGWDADTQYF.

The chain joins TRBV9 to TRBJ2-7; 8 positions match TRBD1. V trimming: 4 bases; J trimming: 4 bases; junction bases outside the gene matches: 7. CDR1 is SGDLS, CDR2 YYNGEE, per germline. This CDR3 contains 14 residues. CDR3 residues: CASSIDRGAYEQYF. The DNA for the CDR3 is TGTGCCAGCAGCATCGACAGGGGTGCGTACGAGCAGTACTTC.

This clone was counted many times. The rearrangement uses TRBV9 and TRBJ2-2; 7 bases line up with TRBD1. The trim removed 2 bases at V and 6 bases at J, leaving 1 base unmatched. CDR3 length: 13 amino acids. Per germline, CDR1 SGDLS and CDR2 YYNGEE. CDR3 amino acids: CASSVGQSGELFF. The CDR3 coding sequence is TGTGCCAGCAGCGTGGGACAGTCCGGGGAGCTGTTTTTT.

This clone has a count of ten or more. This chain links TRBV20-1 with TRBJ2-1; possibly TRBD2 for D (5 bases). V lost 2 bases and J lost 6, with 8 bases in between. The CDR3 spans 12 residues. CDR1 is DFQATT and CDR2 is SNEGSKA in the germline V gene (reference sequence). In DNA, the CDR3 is TGCAGTGCTAGAAGGACTGCCAATGAGCAGTTCTTC. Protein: CSARRTANEQFF.

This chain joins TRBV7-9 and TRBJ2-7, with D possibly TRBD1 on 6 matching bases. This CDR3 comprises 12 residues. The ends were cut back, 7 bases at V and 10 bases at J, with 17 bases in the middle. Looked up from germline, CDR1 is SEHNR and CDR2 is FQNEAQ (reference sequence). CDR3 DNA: TGTGCCAGCATCTCGGGACACTACTATCAGTACTTC. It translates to CASISGHYYQYF.

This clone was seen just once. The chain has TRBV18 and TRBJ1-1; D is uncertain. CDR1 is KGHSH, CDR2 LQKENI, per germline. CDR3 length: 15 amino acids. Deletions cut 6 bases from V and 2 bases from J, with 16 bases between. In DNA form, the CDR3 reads TGTGCCAGCTCTCACGCCTTGGAAAGAAACACTGAAGCTTTCTTT. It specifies CASSHALERNTEAFF. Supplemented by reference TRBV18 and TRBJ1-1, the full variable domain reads NAGVMQNPRHLVRRRGQEARLRCSPMKGHSHVYWYRQLPEEGLKFMVYLQKENIIDESGMPKERFSAEFPKEGPSILRIQQVVRGDSAAYFCASSHALERNTEAFFGQGTRLTVV.